Listed here are 10 T cell receptor beta chains from one sample, sequenced in a study of CD8 T cells in Susac syndrome. Reverse transcription of roughly 0.45 to 1 ug RNA used random hexamers. TCRdb reprocessed the immunoSEQ multiplex PCR reads via MiXCR and lists one record per CDR3 protein. The sample has about 150,000 distinct CDR3 sequences, approximately 96% seen once; the top ten hold roughly 0.08%. Input material: CD4+ T cells from PBMCs. These receptors were taken from a human donor with Susac syndrome.

The CDR3 protein is CATSRDAQETQYF. In nucleotides, the CDR3 is TGTGCCACCAGCAGAGATGCCCAGGAGACCCAGTACTTC. The chain uses TRBV15 and TRBJ2-5; D not certain. This CDR3 has 13 residues. Germline CDR1 reads LNHNV; CDR2 reads YYDKDF (reference sequence). The V end was cut by 0 bases, the J end by 5 bases, with 7 bases between.

The genes are TRBV20-1 and TRBJ2-5, with 8 bases aligning to TRBD2. The V segment lost 0 bases and the J segment 2 bases; nucleotides outside the gene matches: 8. Germline CDR1 is DFQATT and CDR2 is SNEGSKA (reference sequence). The CDR3 covers 16 residues. DNA of the CDR3: TGCAGTGCTAGAGAATACTTGGGACTAGGGCAAGAGACCCAGTACTTC. The encoded protein is CSAREYLGLGQETQYF.

This chain uses TRBV5-1 with TRBJ2-1, with 9 bases identical to TRBD2. The germline CDR1 and CDR2 sequences are SGHRS and YFSETQ. V lost 5 bases to trimming and J lost 2 bases; unmatched junction nucleotides: 5. The CDR3 consists of 15 residues. CDR3 protein: CASRLASGTYNEQFF. The CDR3 coding sequence is TGCGCCAGCAGGCTGGCTAGCGGGACCTACAATGAGCAGTTCTTC.

This clonotype appeared a single time. This chain connects TRBV29-1 to TRBJ2-7; the D gene is possibly TRBD1 (5 bases). CDR3 length: 15 amino acids. Germline assignment: CDR1 SQVTM and CDR2 ANQGSEA. Deletions cut 7 bases from V and 2 bases from J, with 21 bases between. The CDR3 reads CSATRQGLFTYEQYF. The CDR3 bases are TGCAGCGCCACCCGCCAGGGCCTATTCACCTACGAGCAGTACTTC.

This chain joins TRBV5-6 and TRBJ2-3; maybe TRBD1 (6 bases). Per germline, CDR1 SGHDT and CDR2 YYEEEE. The length of the CDR3 is 15 residues. Trimming stripped 3 bases from V and 1 base from J, with 12 bases between. Here the CDR3 reads CASSWDTSGTDTQYF. The CDR3, as DNA: TGTGCCAGCAGCTGGGACACATCTGGCACAGATACGCAGTATTTT.

The V and J genes are TRBV20-1 and TRBJ1-5; D perhaps matches TRBD1 (5 bases). V was trimmed by 0 bases and J by 7 bases, leaving 13 bases between them. Germline loops: CDR1 DFQATT, CDR2 SNEGSKA (reference sequence). This CDR3 region has 14 residues. CDR3 in amino acids: CSARDGGSGQPQHF. CDR3 nucleotide sequence: TGCAGTGCTAGAGATGGGGGGTCGGGGCAGCCCCAGCATTTT.

The genes are TRBV6-4 and TRBJ2-2; D unresolved. The V and J ends lost 6 bases and 3 bases respectively, with 8 bases between them. The CDR3 has 13 residues. From germline, CDR1 is MRHNA and CDR2 SNTAGT. This CDR3 is CASRQSDTGELFF. The CDR3 DNA is TGTGCCAGCAGACAGAGCGACACCGGGGAGCTGTTTTTT.

This clonotype was recorded only once. The chain couples TRBV4-1 to TRBJ2-5, with TRBD1 identical over 10 bases. This CDR3 spans 16 amino acids. Germline loops: CDR1 MGHRA, CDR2 YSYEKL. V dropped 0 bases and J dropped 5; count of bases not matched to a gene: 6. Written as DNA, the CDR3 is TGCGCCAGCAGCCAAGAGGGGACAGGGGTCGGGGAGACCCAGTACTTC. Its protein product is CASSQEGTGVGETQYF.

The chain combines TRBV7-9 with TRBJ2-2, with 7 bases aligning to TRBD2. This CDR3 is built from 15 residues. Germline loops: CDR1 SEHNR, CDR2 FQNEAQ (reference sequence). Germline trimming cut 11 bases from V and 8 bases from J; bases unmatched to any gene: 17. CDR3 sequence (DNA): TGTGCCGAGCCTCAAGCGGGACCTCGAGTTGGGGAGCTGTTTTTT. Its protein is CAEPQAGPRVGELFF.

This clonotype was picked up one time. J is TRBJ2-1 and V is TRBV4-2; possibly TRBD2 for D (5 bases). Germline loops: CDR1 LGHNA, CDR2 YNFKEQ. Trimming took 4 bases from V and 0 from J, leaving 10 bases between them. The CDR3 sequence is 15 residues long. As DNA, the CDR3 is TGTGCCAGCAGCCCCGGGATCAGCTCCTACAATGAGCAGTTCTTC. This encodes CASSPGISSYNEQFF.